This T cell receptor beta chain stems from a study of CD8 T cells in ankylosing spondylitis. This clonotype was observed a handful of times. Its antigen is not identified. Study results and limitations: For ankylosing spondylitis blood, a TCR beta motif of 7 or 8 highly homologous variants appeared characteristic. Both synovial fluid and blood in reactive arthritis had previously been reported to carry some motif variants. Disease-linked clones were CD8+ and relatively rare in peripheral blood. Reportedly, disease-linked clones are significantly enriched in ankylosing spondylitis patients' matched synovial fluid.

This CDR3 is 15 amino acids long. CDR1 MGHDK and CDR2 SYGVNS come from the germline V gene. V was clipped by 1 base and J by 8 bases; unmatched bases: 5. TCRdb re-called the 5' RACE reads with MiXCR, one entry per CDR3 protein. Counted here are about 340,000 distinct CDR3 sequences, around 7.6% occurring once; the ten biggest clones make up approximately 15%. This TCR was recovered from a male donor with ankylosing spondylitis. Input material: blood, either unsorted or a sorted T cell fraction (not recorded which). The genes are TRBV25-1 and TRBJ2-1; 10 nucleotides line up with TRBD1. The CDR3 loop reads CASSELGTGAHEQFF. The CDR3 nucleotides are TGTGCCAGCAGTGAATTAGGGACAGGGGCTCATGAGCAGTTCTTC. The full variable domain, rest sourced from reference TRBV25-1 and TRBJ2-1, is EADIYQTPRYLVIGTGKKITLECSQTMGHDKMYWYQQDPGMELHLIHYSYGVNSTEKGDLSSESTVSRIRTEHFPLTLESARPSHTSQYLCASSELGTGAHEQFFGPGTRLTVL.